The 8 T cell receptor beta chains reported below all come from one sample, sequenced in a study of T cell responses to AZD1222 COVID-19 vaccine. Data came from immunoSEQ multiplex PCR; TCRdb stores just in-frame clones and leaves some out. The sample records some 180,000 clones, 85% to 95% being singletons. The specimen comprised peripheral blood, sampled on day 0 of AZD1222 vaccination. Receptor source: an adult in good health.

The J gene is TRBJ1-2, the V gene TRBV19; 7 nucleotides line up with TRBD1. The germline CDR1 and CDR2 sequences are LNHDA and SQIVND (reference sequence). The CDR3 has 12 amino acids. V lost 8 bases to trimming and J lost 8 bases; unmatched junction nucleotides: 8. CDR3 in DNA: TGTGCCAGTTCGGGACAGAAAAGGGGCTACACCTTC. This encodes CASSGQKRGYTF.

V and J are TRBV3-1 (or the pseudogene TRBV3-2) and TRBJ2-7; D gene unclear. Trimming stripped 9 bases from V and 0 bases from J, with 12 bases between. Germline V gene lookup returns CDR1 LGHDT and CDR2 YNNKEL (reference sequence). CDR3 size: 13 residues. The CDR3 bases are TGTGCCAGTCTAGACTCTATCTCCTACGAGCAGTACTTC. Its protein product is CASLDSISYEQYF.

The genes are TRBV11-3 and TRBJ2-7, with TRBD1 identical over 8 bases. The length of the CDR3 is 15 residues. V lost 5 bases and J lost 6; bases outside the gene matches: 12. CDR1 and CDR2 (germline): SGHNT, YENEEA. CDR3 sequence: CASSRNPDRDVEQYF. The CDR3 nucleotides read TGTGCCAGCAGCCGAAACCCGGACAGGGACGTCGAGCAGTACTTC.

The chain links TRBV5-6 to TRBJ1-1; 10 bases fit TRBD1. The V gene end was trimmed by 4 bases and the J gene end by 4 bases; junction bases not matched to a gene: 10. Germline CDR1 and CDR2: SGHDT and YYEEEE. The length of the CDR3 is 16 residues. CDR3 region: CASSPRDRGRSTEAFF. In DNA, the CDR3 is TGTGCCAGCAGCCCGCGGGACAGGGGCAGGAGCACTGAAGCTTTCTTT.

V gene TRBV7-9 combines with J gene TRBJ1-1, with 7 bases lining up with TRBD1. V lost 1 base, J lost 8 bases, and 1 base stayed unmatched. Germline CDR1 reads SEHNR; CDR2 reads FQNEAQ (reference sequence). This CDR3 spans 12 amino acids. CDR3 region: CASSLVGQEAFF. DNA for the CDR3: TGTGCCAGCAGCTTAGTGGGACAGGAAGCTTTCTTT.

This chain joins TRBV9 and TRBJ1-1; TRBD1 matches at 7 bases. The ends lost 0 bases at V and 1 base at J; junction bases unmatched: 12. Germline V gene sequence: CDR1 SGDLS, CDR2 YYNGEE. The CDR3 sequence is 18 residues long. The CDR3 sequence is CASSVVGGRQGPNTEAFF. Here the CDR3 DNA reads TGTGCCAGCAGCGTAGTAGGGGGGAGACAGGGCCCGAACACTGAAGCTTTCTTT. Using reference TRBV9 and TRBJ1-1 for the parts outside the CDR3, the full variable domain is DSGVTQTPKHLITATGQRVTLRCSPRSGDLSVYWYQQSLDQGLQFLIQYYNGEERAKGNILERFSAQQFPDLHSELNLSSLELGDSALYFCASSVVGGRQGPNTEAFFGQGTRLTVV.

The gene calls are TRBV5-5 and TRBJ1-5, with TRBD1 matching over 7 bases. V lost 5 bases and J lost 7; bases outside the gene matches: 9. CDR1 SGHKS and CDR2 YYEKEE come from the germline V gene (reference sequence). CDR3 length: 14 amino acids. CDR3 residues: CASRSGGGGQPQHF. CDR3 bases: TGTGCCAGCAGATCCGGAGGGGGCGGGCAGCCCCAGCATTTT.

V gene TRBV5-4 combines with J gene TRBJ1-4; TRBD1 aligns across 8 bases. CDR1 SGHNT and CDR2 YYREEE come from the germline V gene (reference sequence). The CDR3 totals 17 residues. The trim removed 0 bases at V and 5 bases at J, leaving 9 bases unmatched. The chain's CDR3 is CASSLGRQGWGNEKLFF. In DNA form, the CDR3 reads TGTGCCAGCAGCTTGGGACGACAGGGGTGGGGGAATGAAAAACTGTTTTTT.